The clone carrying this T cell receptor (beta chain) was found a few times. Its antigen is not identified. The V end lost 4 bases, the J end lost 0 bases, and 10 bases lay between the germline ends. The CDR3 sequence is 15 residues long. Germline V lookup: CDR1 KGHSH, CDR2 LQKENI. Template switching, a step in the protocol, added a universal primer site, and cDNA carried unique molecular identifiers. TCRdb reprocessed the 5' RACE reads via MiXCR and lists one record per CDR3 protein. The data show fewer than 500,000 distinct CDR3 sequences, roughly an eighth seen once. This entry belongs to a study of identical twins. The study, taken as a whole, reports: Carriage of fewer insertions was seen in abundant cord blood beta clonotypes, whereas memory repertoires showed none. Models, which agreed with sharing between unrelated individuals, nonetheless underestimated the out-of-frame TCR alpha sharing seen in monozygotic twins. The study based its conclusions on cross-sectional statistical analysis and did not follow the same donors.

The data were also submitted as part of a second study, on yellow fever vaccine responses in identical twins.

Sequenced: CD4+ T cells sorted from blood. This TCR was sampled from a woman under 30 in good health. This rearrangement joins TRBV18 to TRBJ1-5; D unresolved. CDR3 bases: TGTGCCAGCTCACACATCGGAAATAGCAATCAGCCCCAGCATTTT. It encodes CASSHIGNSNQPQHF.